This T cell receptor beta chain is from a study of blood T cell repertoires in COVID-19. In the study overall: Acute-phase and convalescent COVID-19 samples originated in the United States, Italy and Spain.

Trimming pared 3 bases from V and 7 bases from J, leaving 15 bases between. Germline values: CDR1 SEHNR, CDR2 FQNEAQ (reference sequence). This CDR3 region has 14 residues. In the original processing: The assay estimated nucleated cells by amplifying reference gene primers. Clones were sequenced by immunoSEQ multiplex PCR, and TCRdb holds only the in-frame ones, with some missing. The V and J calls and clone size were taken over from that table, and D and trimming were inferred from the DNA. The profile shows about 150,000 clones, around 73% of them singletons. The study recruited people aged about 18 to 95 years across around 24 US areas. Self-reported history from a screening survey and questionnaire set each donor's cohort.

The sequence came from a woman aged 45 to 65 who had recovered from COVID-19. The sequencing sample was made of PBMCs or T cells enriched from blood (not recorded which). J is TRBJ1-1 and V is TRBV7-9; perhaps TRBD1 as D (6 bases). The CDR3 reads CASSFGSTGNEAFF. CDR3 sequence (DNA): TGTGCCAGCAGCTTCGGATCTACAGGGAATGAAGCTTTCTTT.